The clone carrying this T cell receptor beta chain was observed many times. What it binds is unknown. This sample is part of a study of human T cells and chemical hapten exposure. At the level of the study: 2% DPC was applied to approximately 2 cm by approximately 2 cm of upper inner arm skin for sensitization.

Per the original data handling: Samples contained a median of roughly 100,000 TCRs, with a range of 23,224 to 690,600. TCRdb reprocessed the RACE reads via MiXCR and lists one record per CDR3 protein. Here the V and J calls rest on TCRdb's processing, not on the authors' analysis. The table includes more than 80,000 distinct CDR3 sequences, about 7.5% detected once. There are 16 residues in the CDR3. Per germline, CDR1 LGHDT and CDR2 YNNKEL (reference sequence). V was clipped by 3 bases and J by 4 bases, with 17 bases between them. The sample's time point: patch test 1, 2 weeks after DPC sensitization. Treatment indicated: therapeutic diphenylcyclopropenone sensitization with weekly scalp DPC. Study-level findings and limits: Controls formed significantly fewer large CDR3 similarity clusters than expanded TCRs did.

This TCR came from a woman aged 30 to 39 with alopecia areata. Some clones in this sample may be carry-over from other donors' samples. This material consisted of whole blood, taken in connection with sensitization to the hapten diphenylcyclopropenone (DPC). The V and J genes are TRBV3-1 and TRBJ2-3; D is unclear. The CDR3 here is CASSHPTGGRADTQYF. The CDR3 DNA sequence: TGTGCCAGCAGCCACCCGACTGGCGGAAGGGCAGATACGCAGTATTTT.